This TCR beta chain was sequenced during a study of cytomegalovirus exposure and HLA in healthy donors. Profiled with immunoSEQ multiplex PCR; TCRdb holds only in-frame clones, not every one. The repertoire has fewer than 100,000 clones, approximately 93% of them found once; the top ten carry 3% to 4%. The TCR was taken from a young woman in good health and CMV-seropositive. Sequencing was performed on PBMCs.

For the CDR3, the DNA is TGTGCCAGCAGCTGGGGACTAGCGGGATATCTCTCTGGGGCCAACGTCCTGACTTTC. This sequence encodes CASSWGLAGYLSGANVLTF. The genes are TRBV7-2 and TRBJ2-6; TRBD2 matches 13 bases. Germline trimming cut 4 bases from V and 0 bases from J; bases unmatched to any gene: 6. The CDR3 has 19 amino acids. The germline CDR1 and CDR2 sequences are SGHTA and FQGNSA.